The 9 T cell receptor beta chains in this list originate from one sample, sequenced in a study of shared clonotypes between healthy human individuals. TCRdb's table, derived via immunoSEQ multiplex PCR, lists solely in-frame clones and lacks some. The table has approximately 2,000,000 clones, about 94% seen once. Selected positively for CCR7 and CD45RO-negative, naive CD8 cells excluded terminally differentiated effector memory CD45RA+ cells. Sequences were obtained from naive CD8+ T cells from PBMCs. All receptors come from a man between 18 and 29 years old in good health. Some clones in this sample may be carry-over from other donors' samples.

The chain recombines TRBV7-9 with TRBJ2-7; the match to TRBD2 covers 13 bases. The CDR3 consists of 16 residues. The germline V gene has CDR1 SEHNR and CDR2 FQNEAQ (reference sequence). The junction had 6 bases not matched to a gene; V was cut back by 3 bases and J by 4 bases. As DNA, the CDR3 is TGTGCCAGCAGCTTGCGGACTAGCGGGAGTTCATACGAGCAGTACTTC. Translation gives CASSLRTSGSSYEQYF. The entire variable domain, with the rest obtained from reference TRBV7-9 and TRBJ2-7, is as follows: DTGVSQNPRHKITKRGQNVTFRCDPISEHNRLYWYRQTLGQGPEFLTYFQNEAQLEKSRLLSDRFSAERPKGSFSTLEIQRTEQGDSAMYLCASSLRTSGSSYEQYFGPGTRLTVT.

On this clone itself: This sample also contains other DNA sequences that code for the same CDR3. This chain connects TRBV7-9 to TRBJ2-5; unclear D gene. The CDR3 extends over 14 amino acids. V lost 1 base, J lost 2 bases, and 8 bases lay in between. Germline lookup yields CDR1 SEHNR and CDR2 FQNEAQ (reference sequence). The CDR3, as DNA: TGTGCCAGCAGCTTAGGGGGAAGACAAGAGACCCAGTACTTC. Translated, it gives CASSLGGRQETQYF.

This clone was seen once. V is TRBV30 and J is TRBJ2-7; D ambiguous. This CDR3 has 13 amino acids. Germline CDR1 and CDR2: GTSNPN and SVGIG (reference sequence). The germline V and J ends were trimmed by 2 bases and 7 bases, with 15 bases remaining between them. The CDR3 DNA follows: TGTGCCTGGAGTCCCAAAATCTACATAGAGCAGTACTTC. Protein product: CAWSPKIYIEQYF.

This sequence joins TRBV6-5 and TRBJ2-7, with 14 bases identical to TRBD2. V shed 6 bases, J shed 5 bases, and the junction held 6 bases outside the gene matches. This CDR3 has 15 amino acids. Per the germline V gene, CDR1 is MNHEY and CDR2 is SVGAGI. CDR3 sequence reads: CASRATSGRANEQYF. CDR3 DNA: TGTGCCAGCAGGGCGACTAGCGGGAGGGCTAACGAGCAGTACTTC.

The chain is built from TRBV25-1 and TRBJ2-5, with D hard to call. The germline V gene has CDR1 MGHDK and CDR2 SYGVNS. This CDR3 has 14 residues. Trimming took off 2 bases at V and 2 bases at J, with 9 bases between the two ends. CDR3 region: CASSEMGSQETQYF. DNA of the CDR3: TGTGCCAGCAGTGAAATGGGCAGTCAAGAGACCCAGTACTTC.

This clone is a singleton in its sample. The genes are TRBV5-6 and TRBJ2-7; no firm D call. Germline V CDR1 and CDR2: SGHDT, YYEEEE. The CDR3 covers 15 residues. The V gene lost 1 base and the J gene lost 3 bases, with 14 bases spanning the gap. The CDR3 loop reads CASSLMAGPIYEQYF. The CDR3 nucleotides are TGTGCCAGCAGCTTGATGGCAGGCCCTATCTACGAGCAGTACTTC.

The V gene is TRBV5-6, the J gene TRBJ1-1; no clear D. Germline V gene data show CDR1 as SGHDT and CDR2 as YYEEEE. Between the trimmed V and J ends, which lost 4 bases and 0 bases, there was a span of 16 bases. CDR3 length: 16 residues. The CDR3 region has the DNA TGTGCCAGCAGCACAACTTACCCGCTACTGAACACTGAAGCTTTCTTT. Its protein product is CASSTTYPLLNTEAFF.

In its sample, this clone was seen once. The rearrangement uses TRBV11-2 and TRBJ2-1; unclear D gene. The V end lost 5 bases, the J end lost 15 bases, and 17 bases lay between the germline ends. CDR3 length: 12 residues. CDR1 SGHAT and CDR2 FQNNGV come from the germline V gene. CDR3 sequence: CASSLDSNRWFF. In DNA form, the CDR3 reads TGTGCCAGCAGCCTCGACTCAAACCGGTGGTTCTTC.

In nucleotides, the CDR3 is TGTGCCAGCAGCTGGACAGCCCTGGGGGTAGATACGCAGTATTTT. As protein: CASSWTALGVDTQYF. This chain joins TRBV11-2 and TRBJ2-3, with D possibly TRBD1 on 6 matching bases. CDR1 is SGHAT and CDR2 is FQNNGV in the germline V gene. Trimming took 4 bases from V and 5 from J, leaving 16 bases between them. This CDR3 region has 15 residues.